These 2 T cell receptor beta chains share one sample of origin, sequenced in a study of blood T cell repertoires in COVID-19. The table came from immunoSEQ multiplex PCR; TCRdb's copy has only in-frame clones and leaves some out. The sample contains 110,000 to 150,000 clones, approximately 85% of which appear only once. Material: peripheral blood. These receptors originate from a man aged 45-65 years with acute or convalescent COVID-19.

V and J are TRBV5-1 and TRBJ2-4; possible D gene TRBD2, 6 bases. CDR3 size: 14 residues. Germline-derived CDR1 and CDR2 are SGHRS and YFSETQ. V lost 0 bases and J lost 11, with 15 bases in between. CDR3: CASSLGGEGAFQYF. The DNA of the CDR3 is TGCGCCAGCAGCTTGGGCGGGGAAGGTGCATTTCAGTACTTC.

The chain carries TRBV6-1 and TRBJ1-4; no definite D call. The V gene lost 2 bases and the J gene lost 0 bases, with 13 bases spanning the gap. Germline V gives CDR1 MNHNS, CDR2 SASEGT. The CDR3 consists of 17 residues. CDR3 coding DNA: TGTGCCAGCAGTGAACGGTACTCCACTACAACTAATGAAAAACTGTTTTTT. It translates to CASSERYSTTTNEKLFF.